This TCR beta chain stems from a study of CXCR4 blockade with PD-1 therapy in pancreatic cancer. Data came from immunoSEQ multiplex PCR; TCRdb stores just in-frame clones and leaves some out. Here the sample spans 3,500 or so clones, 40% to 60% being singletons. The junction had 7 bases not matched to a gene; V was cut back by 3 bases and J by 6 bases. The CDR3 length is 15 residues. Germline V lookup: CDR1 MNHGY, CDR2 SAAAGT. This clone rates as medium-sized. The rearrangement joins TRBV6-8 to TRBJ2-2, with 7 bases identical to TRBD2. Source material: tumor tissue. The clonotype comes from a human donor with pancreatic ductal adenocarcinoma. For the CDR3, the DNA is TGTGCCAGCAGTTATCGGACTAGGGCCGCCGGGGAGCTGTTTTTT. It yields the protein CASSYRTRAAGELFF.